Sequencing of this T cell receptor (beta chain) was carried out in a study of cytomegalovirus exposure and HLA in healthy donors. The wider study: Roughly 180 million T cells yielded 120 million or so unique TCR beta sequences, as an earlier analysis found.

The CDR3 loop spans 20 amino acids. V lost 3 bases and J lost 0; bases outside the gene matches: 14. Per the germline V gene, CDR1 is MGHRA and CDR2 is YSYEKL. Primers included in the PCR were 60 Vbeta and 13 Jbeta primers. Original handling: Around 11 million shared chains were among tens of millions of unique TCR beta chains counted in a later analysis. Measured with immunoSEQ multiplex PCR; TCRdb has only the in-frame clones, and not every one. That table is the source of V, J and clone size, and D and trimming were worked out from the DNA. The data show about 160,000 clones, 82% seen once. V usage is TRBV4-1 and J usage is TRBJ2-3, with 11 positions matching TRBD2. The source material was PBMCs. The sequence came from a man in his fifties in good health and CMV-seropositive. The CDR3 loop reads CASSQTTGTSGASSTDTQYF. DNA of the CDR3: TGCGCCAGCAGCCAGACCACCGGGACTAGCGGAGCCTCTAGCACAGATACGCAGTATTTT.